These 12 T cell receptor beta chains share one sample of origin, sequenced in a study of T-cell reconstitution after alpha-beta-depleted transplantation in children. Preparation of the TCRbeta library involved a method that used unique molecular identifiers. TCRdb redid the calling of the PCR reads with MiXCR, one entry per CDR3 protein. This table holds about 980,000 distinct CDR3 sequences, roughly 29% found once. The starting material was PBMCs, mostly from graft donor cells, obtained 360 days after TCRalphabeta/CD19-depleted stem cell transplant. These receptors all come from a boy under two years old who had a stem cell transplant for SCID, so the T cells may come from the graft donor.

This chain links TRBV5-1 with TRBJ2-1; D may be TRBD2 (7 bases). Trimming cost V 7 bases and J 9 bases, with 17 bases left between them. Germline V gene sequence: CDR1 SGHRS, CDR2 YFSETQ. This CDR3 spans 13 amino acids. CDR3 DNA sequence: TGCGCCAGCTTCCAAGGGGGGGCCGGTGAGCAGTTCTTC. This codes for CASFQGGAGEQFF. Full variable domain (remainder filled in from reference TRBV5-1 and TRBJ2-1): KAGVTQTPRYLIKTRGQQVTLSCSPISGHRSVSWYQQTPGQGLQFLFEYFSETQRNKGNFPGRFSGRQFSNSRSEMNVSTLELGDSALYLCASFQGGAGEQFFGPGTRLTVL.

This clonotype was counted a few times. The rearrangement joins TRBV28 to TRBJ2-3, with TRBD2 matching 10 bases. Trimming removed 6 bases from V and 0 bases from J; junction bases left unmatched: 18. Germline V gene data show CDR1 as MDHEN and CDR2 as SYDVKM. This CDR3 spans 20 amino acids. The CDR3 sequence: CASRNLRWISGGPSTDTQYF. The DNA of the CDR3 is TGTGCCAGCAGAAATTTACGGTGGATTAGCGGGGGGCCTAGCACAGATACGCAGTATTTT.

The sample holds a few counts of this clonotype. V is TRBV7-9 and J is TRBJ2-7, with D possibly matching TRBD2 (5 bases). V was clipped by 1 base and J by 5 bases, with 12 bases between them. There are 14 residues in the CDR3. The germline CDR1 and CDR2 sequences are SEHNR and FQNEAQ (reference sequence). The CDR3, as DNA: TGTGCCAGCAGCTTAGGAGGGCAGAGGAACGAGCAGTACTTC. Translating gives CASSLGGQRNEQYF.

The V call is TRBV13, the J call TRBJ2-7; the D gene is possibly TRBD1 (6 bases). V was clipped by 3 bases and J by 3 bases, with 12 bases between them. Per the germline V gene, CDR1 is PRHDT and CDR2 is FYEKMQ (reference sequence). The CDR3 has 14 amino acids. Here the CDR3 DNA reads TGTGCCAGCAGCTTCTGGACAGAAAACTACGAGCAGTACTTC. It specifies CASSFWTENYEQYF.

This clonotype has a count of ten or more. This chain uses TRBV29-1 with TRBJ2-1, with a possible D match to TRBD1 (5 bases). The V end was cut by 6 bases, the J end by 8 bases, with 17 bases between. CDR3 size: 13 residues. CDR1 and CDR2 from the germline V gene are SQVTM and ANQGSEA. The CDR3 coding sequence is TGCAGCGTGGGGCAGGGTAAGGGATATGAGCAGTTCTTC. It encodes CSVGQGKGYEQFF.

This chain joins TRBV4-1 and TRBJ2-7; 9 bases are a match to TRBD2. Germline V gene sequence: CDR1 MGHRA, CDR2 YSYEKL. V lost 2 bases and J lost 4; bases outside the gene matches: 6. The CDR3 is made up of 15 amino acids. The CDR3 reads CASSQLAGGQYEQYF. The DNA of the CDR3 is TGCGCCAGCAGCCAACTTGCGGGGGGGCAGTACGAGCAGTACTTC.

V gene TRBV28 combines with J gene TRBJ2-7; 9 nucleotides line up with TRBD1. Per germline, CDR1 MDHEN and CDR2 SYDVKM. CDR3 size: 15 residues. V trimming: 8 bases; J trimming: 4 bases; junction bases outside the gene matches: 12. The CDR3 region has the DNA TGTGCCAGCGAGGCACGCACAGGGGGCCGATACGAGCAGTACTTC. It is translated as CASEARTGGRYEQYF.

The rearrangement links TRBV6-1 to TRBJ2-3; D uncertain. Trimming left V 6 bases short and J 2 bases short, with 12 bases between. The CDR3 covers 14 residues. CDR1 and CDR2 from the germline V gene are MNHNS and SASEGT. DNA of the CDR3: TGTGCCAGCAGGTTTTCACATTCCACAGATACGCAGTATTTT. Translated: CASRFSHSTDTQYF.

This clonotype was seen a few times. The chain couples TRBV12-3 or TRBV12-4 to TRBJ1-2; the D is unclear. The CDR3 is made up of 13 amino acids. V was trimmed by 3 bases and J by 2 bases, leaving 7 bases between them. CDR3: CASSFWENYGYTF. Written as DNA, the CDR3 is TGTGCCAGCAGTTTTTGGGAGAACTATGGCTACACCTTC.

This clonotype was counted between two and nine times. J is TRBJ1-2 and V is TRBV4-1; D not resolved. CDR1 is MGHRA, CDR2 YSYEKL, per germline. Trimming took 3 bases from V and 8 from J, leaving 28 bases between them. The CDR3 loop spans 18 amino acids. Here the CDR3 DNA reads TGCGCCAGCAGCCAGGCGCGGTCCCCCTGGGGAGACGGCAGCGGCTACACCTTC. Translated: CASSQARSPWGDGSGYTF.

The rearrangement links TRBV7-9 to TRBJ2-3; the D gene could be TRBD1 or TRBD2 (6 bases each). The V end was cut by 7 bases, the J end by 0 bases, with 17 bases between. The CDR3 sequence is 16 residues long. Germline CDR1 SEHNR, CDR2 FQNEAQ (reference sequence). In DNA form, the CDR3 reads TGTGCCAGCACCCCTGGGGGGCTGGCTAGCACAGATACGCAGTATTTT. Translation: CASTPGGLASTDTQYF.

The CDR3 sequence is CASSVAGLAGNRADTQYF. The CDR3 coding sequence is TGTGCCAGCAGCGTAGCCGGACTAGCGGGGAATCGGGCAGATACGCAGTATTTT. V gene TRBV9 combines with J gene TRBJ2-3; TRBD2 matches 12 bases. The ends lost 0 bases at V and 4 bases at J; junction bases unmatched: 9. Germline loops: CDR1 SGDLS, CDR2 YYNGEE. The CDR3 spans 18 residues.